This is a list of T cell receptor beta chains from one sample in a study of control samples from healthy donors and cancer patients. The table came from immunoSEQ multiplex PCR; TCRdb's copy has only in-frame clones and leaves some out. The sample includes approximately 86,000 clones, 93% of them seen just once. Sequencing input: blood. These receptors originate from a woman aged 25 to 45 in good health. Both conserved end residues are part of each CDR3. A D gene is named only where the DNA matches it firmly. A row's size may be missing; if present it is once, few, many or a size class.

TRBJ1-2,.,TRBV11-3,.,TGTGCCAGCAGCTTTACGGACAGATGTGGCTACACCTTC,CASSFTDRCGYTF
TRBJ2-4,TRBD2,TRBV15,.,TGTGCCACCAGCAGAGATTTCGCAGCGGGATCCAAAAACATTCAGTACTTC,CATSRDFAAGSKNIQYF
TRBJ2-3,.,TRBV7-7,.,TGTGCTAGCAGCTTCCGGGTCGGCACAGATACGCAGTATTTT,CASSFRVGTDTQYF
TRBJ1-2,TRBD1,TRBV18,.,TGTGCCAGCTCACCAATGACAGGGGGCCGTGACTATGGCTACACCTTC,CASSPMTGGRDYGYTF
TRBJ2-7,.,TRBV6-2/TRBV6-3,.,TGTGCCAGCATCCCCGGACGGAACTCCTACGAGCAGTACTTC,CASIPGRNSYEQYF
TRBJ2-1,.,TRBV21-1,once,TGTGCCAGCAGCCCAAGCAGCAAAGTGACGGGGGCTAGCGGGAAGAGTAAGAATGAGCAGTTCTTC,CASSPSSKVTGASGKSKNEQFF
TRBJ2-1,TRBD1,TRBV2,.,TGTGCCAGTTCGGGGACAGTGTACAATGAGCAGTTCTTC,CASSGTVYNEQFF
TRBJ1-1,.,TRBV7-9,.,TGTGCCAGCAGCTTATTCGACCTCCGGCCGGCGCCGGCTTTCTTT,CASSLFDLRPAPAFF
TRBJ1-3,TRBD1,TRBV13,.,TGTGCCAGCAGCTCCCCGGGACAGAGCTCTGGAAACACCATATATTTT,CASSSPGQSSGNTIYF
TRBJ1-6,.,TRBV7-9,.,TGTGCCAGCAGCTCCGCTAGGGGTTCCGCGGGGGACAATTCACCCCTCCACTTT,CASSSARGSAGDNSPLHF
TRBJ1-1,.,TRBV5-8,.,TGTGCCAGCAGCGGTTGGGTGAATGCTGAAGCTTTCTTT,CASSGWVNAEAFF
TRBJ2-2,TRBD2,TRBV19,few,TGTGCCAGTAGTATCCGGGAGGACACCGGGGAGCTGTTTTTT,CASSIREDTGELFF
TRBJ1-4,TRBD1,TRBV19,.,TGTGCCAGTAGTATCGCGACAGGGGGTGGTGAAAAACTGTTTTTT,CASSIATGGGEKLFF
TRBJ1-1,.,TRBV5-1,.,TGCGCCAGCAGCTTGGGACCTCCCAATCCAAGGGACACTGAAGCTTTCTTT,CASSLGPPNPRDTEAFF
TRBJ2-7,TRBD1,TRBV28,.,TGTGCCAGCACCCCTTACGACAGGGTGGCCTACGAGCAGTACTTC,CASTPYDRVAYEQYF
TRBJ2-5,TRBD1,TRBV27,.,TGTGCCAGCAGTTTAATGGGACAGGGGACATACCAAGAGACCCAGTACTTC,CASSLMGQGTYQETQYF
TRBJ1-2,.,TRBV19,.,TGTGCCAGTAGTATAGGTCAGGGAGCTAACTATGGCTACACCTTC,CASSIGQGANYGYTF
TRBJ1-5,.,TRBV28,.,TGTGCCAGCAGCCGGGACATCAATCAGCCCCAGCATTTT,CASSRDINQPQHF
TRBJ2-1,.,TRBV4-1,.,TGCGCCAGCAGCCAAGATCGAGGGACGGGAGCAAGCTACAATGAGCAGTTCTTC,CASSQDRGTGASYNEQFF
TRBJ1-1,.,TRBV6-4,.,TGTGCCAGCAGTGACGGAGGGGCGGGTGAAGCTTTCTTT,CASSDGGAGEAFF
TRBJ1-1,.,TRBV29-1,.,TGCAGCGCCCAAACAGGGAACACTGAAGCTTTCTTT,CSAQTGNTEAFF
TRBJ1-1,.,TRBV6-5,.,TGTGCCAGCAGTTTACACCTACGGAGTGAAGCTTTCTTT,CASSLHLRSEAFF
TRBJ2-1,.,TRBV9,.,TGTGCCAGCAGCGAAACTTCAAGTGAGCAGTTCTTC,CASSETSSEQFF
TRBJ2-1,.,TRBV3-1/TRBV3-2,once,TGTGCCAGCAGCCACGAAAGAACCTACAATGAGCAGTTCTTC,CASSHERTYNEQFF
TRBJ1-2,.,TRBV28,.,TGTGCCAGCAGTTTTCCGGCAGGCCGGCAATGGGATGGCTACACCTTC,CASSFPAGRQWDGYTF
TRBJ1-2,.,TRBV29-1,.,TGCAGCGTCGAACAGGGCCTGTATGGCTACACCTTC,CSVEQGLYGYTF
TRBJ1-1,.,TRBV7-9,.,TGTGCCAGCAGCCCCCTTCTGGGCACTGAAGCTTTCTTT,CASSPLLGTEAFF
TRBJ2-1,TRBD2,TRBV10-3,once,TGTGCCATCAGTTCAACTAGCGGGACCCCCAGTGAGCAGTTCTTC,CAISSTSGTPSEQFF
TRBJ1-1,TRBD1,TRBV27,.,TGTGCCAGCAGTTTCTCGGACAGGGGGCTTGTAGCTTTCTTT,CASSFSDRGLVAFF
TRBJ1-5,TRBD1,TRBV30,.,TGTGCCTGGAACAGGGGGAATCAGCCCCAGCATTTT,CAWNRGNQPQHF
TRBJ2-6,TRBD2,TRBV11-3,.,TGTGCCAGCAGCTCCGGGACTAGTTTCTCTGGGGCCAACGTCCTGACTTTC,CASSSGTSFSGANVLTF
TRBJ2-1,TRBD2,TRBV18,.,TGTGCCAGCTCACCACAGCGACTAGCCCTCCTGGATGAGCAGTTCTTC,CASSPQRLALLDEQFF
TRBJ2-7,.,TRBV28,.,TGTGCCAGCAACACCGGAGCCTACGAGCAGTACTTC,CASNTGAYEQYF